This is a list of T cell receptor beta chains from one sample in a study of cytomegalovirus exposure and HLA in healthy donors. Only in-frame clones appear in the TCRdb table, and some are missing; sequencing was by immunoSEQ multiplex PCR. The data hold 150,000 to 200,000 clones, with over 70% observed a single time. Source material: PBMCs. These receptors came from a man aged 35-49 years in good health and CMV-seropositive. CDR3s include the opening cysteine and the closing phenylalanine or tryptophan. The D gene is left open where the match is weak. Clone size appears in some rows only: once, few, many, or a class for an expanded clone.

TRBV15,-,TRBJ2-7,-,CATSRDPLQGAYEQYF,TGTGCCACCAGCAGAGATCCCCTACAGGGAGCCTACGAGCAGTACTTC
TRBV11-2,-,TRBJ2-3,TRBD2,CASSLGALAGIDTQYF,TGTGCCAGCAGCTTAGGGGCCCTAGCGGGAATAGATACGCAGTATTTT
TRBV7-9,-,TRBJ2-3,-,CASSLEGTADTQYF,TGTGCCAGCAGCTTAGAGGGGACTGCAGATACGCAGTATTTT
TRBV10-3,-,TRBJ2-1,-,CAIRGRETGNEQFF,TGTGCCATCCGGGGGCGGGAGACGGGGAATGAGCAGTTCTTC
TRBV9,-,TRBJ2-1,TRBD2,CASSVGLAGGSYNEQFF,TGTGCCAGCAGCGTAGGTCTGGCGGGAGGCTCCTACAATGAGCAGTTCTTC
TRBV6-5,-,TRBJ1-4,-,CASSIVRRSNEKLFF,TGTGCCAGCAGTATCGTTCGAAGGAGTAATGAAAAACTGTTTTTT
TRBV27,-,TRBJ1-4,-,CASSFRTDNEKLFF,TGTGCCAGCAGTTTCAGGACAGATAATGAAAAACTGTTTTTT
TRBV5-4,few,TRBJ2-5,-,CASSLDQRQETQYF,TGTGCCAGCAGCCTTGATCAGCGGCAAGAGACCCAGTACTTC
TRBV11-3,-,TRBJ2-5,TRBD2,CASSSEGGLAGKETQYF,TGTGCCAGCAGCTCAGAGGGGGGACTAGCGGGAAAAGAGACCCAGTACTTC
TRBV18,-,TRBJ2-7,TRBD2,CASSPGLAGVTYEQYF,TGTGCCAGCTCACCAGGACTAGCGGGAGTAACCTACGAGCAGTACTTC
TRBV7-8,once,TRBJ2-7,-,CASSPPRGGGSYEQYF,TGTGCCAGCAGCCCGCCAAGGGGGGGTGGTTCCTACGAGCAGTACTTC
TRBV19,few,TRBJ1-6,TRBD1,CASSTGTGDNSPLHF,TGTGCCAGTAGCACCGGGACAGGAGATAATTCACCCCTCCACTTT
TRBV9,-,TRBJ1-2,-,CASSVDLSNYGYTF,TGTGCCAGCAGCGTAGATCTATCTAACTATGGCTACACCTTC
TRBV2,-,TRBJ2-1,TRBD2,CASMSRGDEQFF,TGTGCCAGCATGTCTCGGGGGGATGAGCAGTTCTTC
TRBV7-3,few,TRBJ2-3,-,CASRRLESDTQYF,TGTGCCAGCAGACGACTAGAATCAGATACGCAGTATTTT
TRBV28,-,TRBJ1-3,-,CASRGGGAGNTIYF,TGTGCCAGCAGGGGAGGAGGGGCTGGAAACACCATATATTTT
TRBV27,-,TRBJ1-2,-,CASSLGGHYGYTF,TGTGCCAGCAGCCTTGGGGGCCACTATGGCTACACCTTC
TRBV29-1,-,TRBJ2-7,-,CTDLTAAYEQYF,TGCACCGACCTAACAGCTGCCTACGAGCAGTACTTC
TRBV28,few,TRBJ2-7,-,CASRPPQGIPYEQYF,TGTGCCAGCAGACCCCCCCAGGGGATACCCTACGAGCAGTACTTC
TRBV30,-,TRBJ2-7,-,CAWKGQGRSYEQYF,TGTGCCTGGAAGGGGCAGGGAAGGTCCTACGAGCAGTACTTC
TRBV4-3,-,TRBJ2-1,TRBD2,CASSQNWAGRDNEQFF,TGCGCCAGCAGCCAAAATTGGGCGGGGAGGGACAATGAGCAGTTCTTC
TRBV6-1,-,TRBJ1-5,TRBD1,CAGDRDSNQPQHF,TGTGCCGGAGACAGGGATAGCAATCAGCCCCAGCATTTT
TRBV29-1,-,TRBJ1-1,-,CSGLGQMNTEAFF,TGCAGCGGATTGGGACAAATGAACACTGAAGCTTTCTTT
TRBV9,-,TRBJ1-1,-,CASSPETGIAEAFF,TGTGCCAGCAGCCCCGAGACAGGCATTGCTGAAGCTTTCTTT
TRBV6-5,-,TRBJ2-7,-,CASTSGQYEQYF,TGTGCCAGCACCTCTGGACAATACGAGCAGTACTTC
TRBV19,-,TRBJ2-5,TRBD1,CASSDRAVETQYF,TGTGCCAGTAGTGACAGGGCGGTAGAGACCCAGTACTTC
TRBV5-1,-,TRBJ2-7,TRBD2,CASSLGTSVYEQYF,TGCGCCAGCAGCTTGGGGACTAGCGTTTACGAGCAGTACTTC
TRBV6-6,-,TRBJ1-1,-,CASSSSGDWGTEAFF,TGTGCCAGCAGTTCGAGTGGGGACTGGGGCACTGAAGCTTTCTTT
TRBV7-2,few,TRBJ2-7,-,CASSRGRTASYEQYF,TGTGCCAGCAGCCGTGGCCGAACAGCTTCCTACGAGCAGTACTTC
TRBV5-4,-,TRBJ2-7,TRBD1,CASSLEVQGAEQYF,TGTGCCAGCAGCTTGGAAGTCCAGGGGGCCGAGCAGTACTTC
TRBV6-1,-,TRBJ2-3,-,CASRPGGTDTQYF,TGTGCCAGCAGGCCAGGGGGGACAGATACGCAGTATTTT
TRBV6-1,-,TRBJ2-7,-,CASRLTGLIYEQYF,TGTGCCAGCAGGCTCACAGGGTTGATATACGAGCAGTACTTC
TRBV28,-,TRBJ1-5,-,CASSIVGRPNYEQPQHF,TGTGCCAGCAGTATTGTCGGCCGCCCTAACTATGAACAGCCCCAGCATTTT
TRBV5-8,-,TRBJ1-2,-,CASSWSGGYGYTF,TGTGCCAGCAGCTGGAGTGGGGGGTATGGCTACACCTTC
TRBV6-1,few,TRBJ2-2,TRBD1,CASTKGQVDTGELFF,TGTGCCAGCACCAAGGGACAGGTGGACACCGGGGAGCTGTTTTTT
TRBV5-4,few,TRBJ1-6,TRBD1,CASSLGQGVSSPLHF,TGTGCCAGCAGCTTGGGACAGGGGGTCTCGTCACCCCTCCACTTT
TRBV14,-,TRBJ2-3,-,CASRRQGTDTQYF,TGTGCCAGCAGACGACAGGGCACAGATACGCAGTATTTT
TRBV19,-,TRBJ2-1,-,CASSIGAPARYNEQFF,TGTGCCAGTAGTATAGGGGCCCCCGCAAGATACAATGAGCAGTTCTTC
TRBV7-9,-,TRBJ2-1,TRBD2,CASSQPGGEQFF,TGTGCCAGCAGCCAACCGGGAGGTGAGCAGTTCTTC
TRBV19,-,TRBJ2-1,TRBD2,CASSTSGKSWNEQFF,TGTGCCAGTAGTACTAGCGGGAAGTCCTGGAATGAGCAGTTCTTC
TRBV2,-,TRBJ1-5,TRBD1,CASSGQGAVQPQHF,TGTGCCAGCAGCGGACAGGGGGCTGTTCAGCCCCAGCATTTT
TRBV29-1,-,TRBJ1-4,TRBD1,CSVEDGQGGEKLFF,TGCAGCGTTGAAGATGGACAGGGCGGGGAAAAACTGTTTTTT
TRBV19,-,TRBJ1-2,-,CASQSPPMGYTF,TGTGCCAGCCAGTCCCCTCCCATGGGCTACACCTTC
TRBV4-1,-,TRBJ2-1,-,CASSQDIPVYNEQFF,TGCGCCAGCAGCCAAGATATCCCAGTCTACAATGAGCAGTTCTTC
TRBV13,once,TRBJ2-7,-,CASSPRRGEQYF,TGTGCCAGCAGCCCGAGGCGTGGCGAGCAGTACTTC
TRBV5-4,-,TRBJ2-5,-,CASSRAAGQETQYF,TGTGCCAGCAGCCGTGCGGCAGGGCAAGAGACCCAGTACTTC
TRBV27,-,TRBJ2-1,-,CASGGLWDNEQFF,TGTGCCAGCGGAGGGCTATGGGACAATGAGCAGTTCTTC
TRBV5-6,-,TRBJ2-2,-,CASSLGREFRELFF,TGTGCCAGCAGCTTGGGACGGGAATTCAGGGAGCTGTTTTTT
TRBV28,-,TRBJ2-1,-,CASTDSSYNEQFF,TGTGCCAGTACGGACTCGTCCTACAATGAGCAGTTCTTC
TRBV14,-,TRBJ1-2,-,CASSVGTPGRYTF,TGTGCCAGCAGCGTCGGGACACCCGGTCGCTACACCTTC
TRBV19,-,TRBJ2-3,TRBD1,CASKSGTGQPDTQYF,TGTGCCAGTAAATCTGGGACAGGCCAGCCAGATACGCAGTATTTT
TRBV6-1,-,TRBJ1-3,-,CASSGTGHLSGNTIYF,TGTGCCAGCAGTGGTACGGGACACCTCTCTGGAAACACCATATATTTT